The rows below give T cell receptor beta chains drawn from one sample of a study of long-term antiretroviral therapy in people with HIV. Measured with immunoSEQ multiplex PCR; TCRdb has only the in-frame clones, and not every one. The sample holds some 35,000 clones, approximately 95% seen once. The starting material was unsorted PBMCs, obtained 5 to 5.5 years after starting antiretroviral therapy. These receptor sequences come from a woman between 50 and 59 years old with HIV. Each CDR3 is given with its conserved first and last residue. The D gene is left open where the match is weak. Clone sizes are given selectively: once, few, many, or a class where the clone is expanded.

CDR3 DNA	CDR3 protein	J gene	clone size	D gene	V gene
TGCGCCAGCAGCCAAGATATTTCGACAGGAGATAACTATGGCTACACCTTC	CASSQDISTGDNYGYTF	TRBJ1-2	NA	NA	TRBV4-3
TGCGCCAGCAGCCAAGGTTGGACAGCCGCCTATGGCTACACCTTC	CASSQGWTAAYGYTF	TRBJ1-2	NA	NA	TRBV4-3
TGTGCCAGCAGCTCTGACAGACTCACAGATACGCAGTATTTT	CASSSDRLTDTQYF	TRBJ2-3	NA	NA	TRBV7-9
TGTGCCAGCAGCTACGGGACAGCGGGGTACAATGAGCAGTTCTTC	CASSYGTAGYNEQFF	TRBJ2-1	once	NA	TRBV5-4
TGTGCCAGCAATGTGACAGGGGAGGCTGAAGCTTTCTTT	CASNVTGEAEAFF	TRBJ1-1	NA	TRBD1	TRBV6-8
TGCAGCGTTAGGTCGGGACGGAACCAAGAGACCCAGTACTTC	CSVRSGRNQETQYF	TRBJ2-5	NA	NA	TRBV29-1
TGCGCCAGCAGCTTGAGTCTAGCTGGCGGTGAGCAGTTCTTC	CASSLSLAGGEQFF	TRBJ2-1	NA	NA	TRBV5-1
TGTGCCAGCGAACGGGGCTGGGCGAACACTGAAGCTTTCTTT	CASERGWANTEAFF	TRBJ1-1	NA	NA	TRBV11-2
TGCAGCGTTGCGAGAGTAGGGGCTTCCTATGGCTACACCTTC	CSVARVGASYGYTF	TRBJ1-2	NA	NA	TRBV29-1
TGTGCCAGCAGCTTTTGGACAGGGAACTATGGCTACACCTTC	CASSFWTGNYGYTF	TRBJ1-2	NA	TRBD1	TRBV5-4
TGTGCCAGCAGTTACTCGGCAGGGGCGTACAATGAGCAGTTCTTC	CASSYSAGAYNEQFF	TRBJ2-1	NA	NA	TRBV6-6
TGTGCCAGCAGCTTAGATCGGGACAGTGGAGAAGCTTTCTTT	CASSLDRDSGEAFF	TRBJ1-1	NA	TRBD1	TRBV11-2
TGTGCCAGCAGCCGACTAGCGGGTTACAATGAGCAGTTCTTC	CASSRLAGYNEQFF	TRBJ2-1	NA	TRBD2	TRBV9
TGTGCCAGCTCACCATCGTCCGGGGAGCTGTTTTTT	CASSPSSGELFF	TRBJ2-2	NA	NA	TRBV18
TGCGCCAGCAGCCAAGATCGTCTACCGGGACTCAGCACAGATACGCAGTATTTT	CASSQDRLPGLSTDTQYF	TRBJ2-3	NA	NA	TRBV4-3
TGTGCCAGCAGTTCGCACACACAGGGGATAAACACCGGGGAGCTGTTTTTT	CASSSHTQGINTGELFF	TRBJ2-2	NA	TRBD1	TRBV27
TGTGCCAGCAGCCCTGCCGAGGGCAGGGGTCTTTACACAGATACGCAGTATTTT	CASSPAEGRGLYTDTQYF	TRBJ2-3	NA	NA	TRBV7-3
TGTGCCAGCAGCCAAAAGCGAGGACAGTATAACGAGCAGTACTTC	CASSQKRGQYNEQYF	TRBJ2-7	medium-sized	NA	TRBV4-2
TGTGCCAGCAGCCCCCTTAGGCGGGACTCCTACGAGCAGTACTTC	CASSPLRRDSYEQYF	TRBJ2-7	NA	NA	TRBV6-5
TGTGCCAGCAGCTTGAGTTGGGGACAGGGCGACAAAAACATTCAGTACTTC	CASSLSWGQGDKNIQYF	TRBJ2-4	NA	TRBD1	TRBV5-8
TGCAGTGCTAGACAGGGCAGGGCCCAGCATTTT	CSARQGRAQHF	TRBJ1-5	NA	NA	TRBV20-1
TGTGCCAGCAGCAAGGGGGCTACTGGAAACACCATATATTTT	CASSKGATGNTIYF	TRBJ1-3	once	NA	TRBV21-1
TGTGCCAGCAGCCAGGGGGCCTTGGGTCAGCCCCAGCATTTT	CASSQGALGQPQHF	TRBJ1-5	NA	TRBD1	TRBV9
TGTGCCAGTAGCAGCCCCCCGGGGGTCCCGAACACTGAAGCTTTCTTT	CASSSPPGVPNTEAFF	TRBJ1-1	NA	NA	TRBV19
TGTGCCAGCAGCGGACAGATCACCGGGGAGCTGTTTTTT	CASSGQITGELFF	TRBJ2-2	NA	NA	TRBV2
TGTGCCAGCAGTCCAGGGACAGGGGTGAACACTGAAGCTTTCTTT	CASSPGTGVNTEAFF	TRBJ1-1	NA	TRBD1	TRBV27
TGTGCCAGCCGAGCCCCCGGACTACCTTACAATGAGCAGTTCTTC	CASRAPGLPYNEQFF	TRBJ2-1	few	NA	TRBV11-2
TGTGCCAGCAGCCCAGGACGGTCCAATGAGCAGTTCTTC	CASSPGRSNEQFF	TRBJ2-1	NA	NA	TRBV7-9
TGTGCCAGCAGCTCGGGGACAGGGCGTGAAGCTTTCTTT	CASSSGTGREAFF	TRBJ1-1	NA	TRBD1	TRBV7-3
TGTGCCAGCAGTAAATGGACAGCGAACACCGGGGAGCTGTTTTTT	CASSKWTANTGELFF	TRBJ2-2	NA	NA	TRBV6-6
TGTGCCAGCAGCTTAAATCAGGGAAGCCTAGCCAAAAACATTCAGTACTTC	CASSLNQGSLAKNIQYF	TRBJ2-4	NA	NA	TRBV7-9
TGTGCCAGTAAGTCAGGGGCCAATGAAAAACTGTTTTTT	CASKSGANEKLFF	TRBJ1-4	NA	NA	TRBV19
TGTGCCAGCAGCCACGGAGGGGGACAAAACACAGATACGCAGTATTTT	CASSHGGGQNTDTQYF	TRBJ2-3	NA	NA	TRBV11-2
TGCGCCAGCAGCTTCGAGATTAACTCCTACGAGCAGTACTTC	CASSFEINSYEQYF	TRBJ2-7	NA	NA	TRBV5-1
TGCGCCAGCAGCTTGGTGGCAGCCTTTAATGAAAAACTGTTTTTT	CASSLVAAFNEKLFF	TRBJ1-4	NA	NA	TRBV5-1